Each of the 15 T cell receptor beta chains below was sequenced from the same sample in a study of identical twins. TCRdb re-derived calls from the 5' RACE reads in MiXCR, one entry per CDR3 protein. Of about 730,000 distinct CDR3 sequences listed, 20% to 25% were seen once; the top ten hold 4% to 4.5%. These data were also reused for a study on T cells expressing NK-cell markers.

What was sequenced was PBMCs. All receptors derive from a woman younger than 30 in good health.

CDR3 in amino acids: CASSESGGAGGEFF. CDR3 bases: TGTGCCAGCAGTGAATCAGGGGGCGCGGGAGGGGAGTTCTTC. The rearrangement joins TRBV25-1 to TRBJ2-1; maybe TRBD2 (9 bases). This CDR3 comprises 14 residues. The germline gives CDR1 MGHDK, CDR2 SYGVNS. V lost 1 base to trimming and J lost 14 bases, with 18 bases between them.

The genes are TRBV7-2 and TRBJ2-7; TRBD2 matches 14 bases. V shed 1 base, J shed 7 bases, and the junction held 6 bases outside the gene matches. From germline, CDR1 is SGHTA and CDR2 FQGNSA. The CDR3 consists of 16 residues. The chain's CDR3 is CASSLGGLAGVGEQYF. Written as DNA, the CDR3 is TGTGCCAGCAGCTTAGGGGGACTAGCGGGAGTAGGTGAGCAGTACTTC.

This clonotype was detected only a few times. The chain recombines TRBV6-4 with TRBJ2-1; TRBD2 matches 8 bases. This CDR3 is built from 15 residues. J was trimmed by 5 bases and V by 6 bases; bases with no gene match: 9. Germline V lookup: CDR1 MRHNA, CDR2 SNTAGT. CDR3 DNA sequence: TGTGCCAGCAGCAAAACTAGCGGAGTCAACAATGAGCAGTTCTTC. Translation: CASSKTSGVNNEQFF.

The rearrangement uses TRBV20-1 and TRBJ2-7, with TRBD1 identical over 7 bases. The CDR3 spans 12 residues. The ends lost 6 bases at V and 3 bases at J; junction bases unmatched: 5. Germline V gene lookup returns CDR1 DFQATT and CDR2 SNEGSKA (reference sequence). The CDR3 DNA reads TGCAGTGCCACGGGACAGAGCTACGAGCAGTACTTC. Amino acids: CSATGQSYEQYF.

Comment on this clonotype: This may come from a read error, since a much larger clone is one base off. The chain links TRBV11-2 to TRBJ2-3; D is possibly TRBD2 (5 bases). The CDR3 loop spans 13 amino acids. Germline V lookup: CDR1 SGHAT, CDR2 FQNNGV. V was cut by 5 bases and J by 3 bases, with 9 bases left in between. CDR3 DNA: TGTGCCAGCAGCCGGGATTGGACAGATACGCAGTATTTT. Translation gives CASSRDWTDTQYF.

This clonotype was recorded a few times. The chain carries TRBV6-5 and TRBJ2-1, with D tentatively TRBD1 (5 bases). Germline CDR1 is MNHEY and CDR2 is SVGAGI. The CDR3 has 15 residues. V lost 2 bases and J lost 3, with 11 bases in between. CDR3: CASSYLGPNYNEQFF. For the CDR3, the DNA is TGTGCCAGCAGTTACCTGGGGCCCAACTACAATGAGCAGTTCTTC.

The J gene is TRBJ2-7, the V gene TRBV20-1; a weak D match, TRBD2 (6 bases). V gave up 5 bases and J gave up 7 bases, with 21 bases separating them. The germline gives CDR1 DFQATT, CDR2 SNEGSKA (reference sequence). This CDR3 region has 14 residues. CDR3: CSAFRGTGDREQYF. DNA for the CDR3: TGCAGTGCTTTCCGCGGGACGGGCGATAGGGAGCAGTACTTC.

This clonotype came up a few times. This sequence joins TRBV20-1 and TRBJ2-2, with TRBD1 identical over 9 bases. The J segment lost 5 bases and the V segment lost 1 base, leaving 5 bases of the junction unmatched. Germline V lookup: CDR1 DFQATT, CDR2 SNEGSKA (reference sequence). The CDR3 runs to 15 residues. CDR3 sequence: CSARVTGGSTGELFF. CDR3 in DNA: TGCAGTGCTAGAGTGACAGGGGGGAGTACCGGGGAGCTGTTTTTT.

This clonotype was detected only a few times. This chain links TRBV12-3 or TRBV12-4 with TRBJ1-1; D is uncertain. CDR3 length: 13 residues. V was pared by 6 bases and J by 1 base, with 9 bases between. This CDR3 is CASRSDKNTEAFF. The CDR3 DNA reads TGTGCCAGCAGAAGTGATAAGAACACTGAAGCTTTCTTT.

The V and J genes are TRBV5-1 and TRBJ2-3; 11 nucleotides match TRBD2. Looked up from germline, CDR1 is SGHRS and CDR2 is YFSETQ. CDR3 length equals 15 residues. The V gene end was trimmed by 2 bases and the J gene end by 5 bases; junction bases not matched to a gene: 4. The CDR3 coding sequence is TGCGCCAGCAGCTTTAGCGGGGGGGCCAGAGATACGCAGTATTTT. It translates to CASSFSGGARDTQYF.

This clonotype has ten or more counts. The chain has TRBV29-1 and TRBJ2-5; 8 bases map to TRBD2. The germline CDR1 and CDR2 sequences are SQVTM and ANQGSEA. The junction had 5 bases not matched to a gene; V was cut back by 4 bases and J by 4 bases. The CDR3 length is 13 residues. The CDR3 DNA reads as TGCAGCGTTGCCTTCCGGGGGGGAGAGACCCAGTACTTC. It is translated as CSVAFRGGETQYF.

About this clonotype itself: A read error may be the cause here, since a much bigger clone is one base away. The chain recombines TRBV6-5 with TRBJ2-2; no firm D call. This CDR3 region has 11 residues. Germline V gives CDR1 MNHEY, CDR2 SVGAGI. Between the trimmed V and J ends, which lost 8 bases and 5 bases, there was a span of 6 bases. CDR3 loop: CASGKTGELFF. The CDR3 bases are TGTGCCAGCGGGAAAACCGGGGAGCTGTTTTTT.

The V call is TRBV20-1, the J call TRBJ2-3, with 7 positions matching TRBD2. The ends lost 0 bases at V and 2 bases at J; junction bases unmatched: 5. This CDR3 is 15 amino acids long. The germline V gene has CDR1 DFQATT and CDR2 SNEGSKA (reference sequence). The CDR3 region has the DNA TGCAGTGCTAGAGATCCCGGGAGGTCCACAGATACGCAGTATTTT. This gives the protein CSARDPGRSTDTQYF.

This clonotype showed up many times. J is TRBJ1-1 and V is TRBV6-1, with no clear D. Germline values: CDR1 MNHNS, CDR2 SASEGT. V was cut by 7 bases and J by 4 bases, with 4 bases left in between. The CDR3 length is 10 residues. Here the CDR3 DNA reads TGTGCCAGCACCAGCACTGAAGCTTTCTTT. Its protein is CASTSTEAFF.

Only a few counts were recorded for this clonotype. The V gene is TRBV18, the J gene TRBJ1-1; D is ambiguous. Germline V gene data show CDR1 as KGHSH and CDR2 as LQKENI. This CDR3 region has 15 residues. V was shortened by 0 bases and J by 0 bases, with 8 bases between the two germline ends. CDR3 in DNA: TGTGCCAGCTCACCACCTAAAATCTTGAACACTGAAGCTTTCTTT. Amino acid sequence: CASSPPKILNTEAFF.